A selection of T cell receptor beta chains follows, all from one sample in a study of blood T cells in healthy people across ages. In TCRdb, the 5' RACE reads were re-called with MiXCR into one record per CDR3 protein. The sample consists of 800,000 or so distinct CDR3 sequences, roughly 25% of them appearing once. In addition, the sample was reused for a study of T cells of mothers and their children.

Sequencing was done on a sample of blood. The source is a boy aged 5-17 years in good health. The CDR3 runs from the conserved cysteine through the conserved F or W. Fields, in order: J gene, D gene, clone size, V gene, CDR3 protein, CDR3 DNA. A D gene is named only where the DNA matches it firmly. Some rows mark clone size as missing; the rest say once, few, many or name a class of expanded clone.

TRBJ1-2 | - | - | TRBV6-1 | CASSLALSGTPGGHNYGYTF | TGTGCCAGCAGTCTTGCACTATCCGGGACTCCTGGGGGTCATAACTATGGCTACACCTTC
TRBJ1-2 | TRBD1 | - | TRBV9 | CASSLGTVDNYGYTF | TGTGCCAGCAGCCTAGGGACAGTTGACAACTATGGCTACACCTTC
TRBJ1-5 | - | - | TRBV6-2/TRBV6-3 | CASSYSGQGRGTNQPQHF | TGTGCCAGCAGTTACTCCGGGCAGGGGAGAGGGACCAATCAGCCCCAGCATTTT
TRBJ1-1 | TRBD1 | - | TRBV13 | CASSDRGLGTEAFF | TGTGCCAGCAGCGACAGGGGATTAGGCACTGAAGCTTTCTTT
TRBJ2-4 | - | few | TRBV4-3 | CASSQEVFNIQYF | TGCGCCAGCAGCCAAGAAGTATTCAACATTCAGTACTTC
TRBJ1-4 | TRBD1 | - | TRBV5-1 | CASSPTGTGATNEKLFF | TGCGCCAGCTCACCAACCGGGACAGGGGCTACCAATGAAAAACTGTTTTTT
TRBJ2-4 | TRBD1 | few | TRBV2 | CASGEDRGRRIQYF | TGTGCCAGCGGAGAAGACAGGGGGAGGCGGATTCAGTACTTC
TRBJ2-5 | TRBD1 | - | TRBV30 | CAWSVDRGSETQYF | TGTGCCTGGAGTGTGGACAGGGGGAGCGAGACCCAGTACTTC
TRBJ1-5 | TRBD1 | - | TRBV10-3 | CAISEYGTDQPQHF | TGTGCCATCAGTGAGTACGGGACAGACCAGCCCCAGCATTTT
TRBJ2-6 | - | few | TRBV13 | CASSSTGTPISGANVLTF | TGTGCCAGCAGCTCCACCGGGACACCCATCTCAGGGGCCAACGTCCTGACTTTC
TRBJ2-5 | - | few | TRBV7-8 | CASSPAGRRETQYF | TGTGCCAGCAGCCCTGCGGGGCGACGAGAGACCCAGTACTTC
TRBJ2-5 | TRBD2 | many | TRBV2 | CASTGGEETQYF | TGTGCCAGCACGGGGGGGGAAGAGACCCAGTACTTC
TRBJ2-7 | TRBD1 | few | TRBV10-3 | CAISETGTGFYEQYF | TGTGCCATCAGTGAAACCGGGACAGGATTCTACGAGCAGTACTTC
TRBJ2-7 | - | few | TRBV20-1 | CSAMDSSISYEQYF | TGCAGTGCTATGGACAGTTCGATAAGCTACGAGCAGTACTTC
TRBJ1-1 | - | - | TRBV5-1 | CASSLRTDYTEAFF | TGCGCCAGCAGCTTACGGACAGACTACACTGAAGCTTTCTTT
TRBJ2-1 | - | few | TRBV20-1 | CSARIGQFPDNEQFF | TGCAGTGCTAGAATCGGACAGTTCCCGGACAATGAGCAGTTCTTC
TRBJ2-5 | TRBD1 | many | TRBV5-1 | CASSLGQGRETQYF | TGTGCCAGCAGTCTGGGACAGGGACGAGAGACCCAGTACTTC
TRBJ2-4 | - | - | TRBV6-6 | CASSSWENIQYF | TGTGCCAGCAGTAGTTGGGAAAACATTCAGTACTTC
TRBJ2-7 | - | - | TRBV20-1 | CSARDVLGTWTSRPGEQYF | TGCAGTGCTAGAGATGTGTTAGGAACATGGACCTCTCGGCCGGGGGAGCAGTACTTC
TRBJ1-2 | TRBD1 | few | TRBV29-1 | CSGADRGPNYGYTF | TGCAGCGGCGCGGACAGGGGCCCTAACTATGGCTACACCTTC
TRBJ2-1 | - | - | TRBV10-3 | CAISERGDEQFF | TGTGCCATCAGTGAGAGGGGAGACGAGCAGTTCTTC
TRBJ2-7 | TRBD1 | - | TRBV7-9 | CASSIDRGLTWGQYF | TGTGCCAGCAGCATCGACAGGGGGCTCACGTGGGGGCAGTACTTC
TRBJ2-1 | TRBD2 | - | TRBV19 | CASSIASGNYNEQFF | TGTGCCAGTAGTATCGCTAGCGGGAATTACAATGAGCAGTTCTTC
TRBJ2-3 | - | many | TRBV29-1 | CSVVGDTQYF | TGCAGCGTTGTTGGGGATACGCAGTATTTT
TRBJ2-7 | TRBD1 | few | TRBV5-1 | CASSSWDRYEQYF | TGCGCCAGCAGCTCCTGGGACAGGTACGAGCAGTACTTC
TRBJ1-2 | - | once | TRBV6-5 | CASRPSNYGYTF | TGTGCCAGCAGACCCTCCAACTATGGCTACACCTTC
TRBJ1-2 | TRBD1 | - | TRBV5-1 | CASSLGQGTNYGYTF | TGCGCCAGCAGCTTGGGACAGGGCACGAACTATGGCTACACCTTC
TRBJ1-5 | - | - | TRBV4-3 | CASSQDRAGMYSNQPQHF | TGCGCCAGCAGCCAAGATAGGGCAGGGATGTATAGCAATCAGCCCCAGCATTTT
TRBJ2-3 | - | few | TRBV5-1 | CASSPSTSTDTQYF | TGCGCCAGCAGCCCATCGACTAGCACAGATACGCAGTATTTT
TRBJ1-5 | - | few | TRBV6-2/TRBV6-3 | CASSYSNRGNQPQHF | TGTGCCAGCAGTTACTCGAATAGGGGTAATCAGCCCCAGCATTTT
TRBJ2-7 | - | few | TRBV5-1 | CASREGLSREQYF | TGCGCCAGCAGAGAGGGACTTTCGAGGGAGCAGTACTTC
TRBJ2-1 | - | - | TRBV27 | CASSSEADNEQFF | TGTGCCAGCAGTTCAGAAGCCGACAATGAGCAGTTCTTC
TRBJ2-7 | - | - | TRBV9 | CASSFDRNAYEQYF | TGTGCCAGCAGCTTCGACAGAAACGCCTACGAGCAGTACTTC
TRBJ1-1 | - | few | TRBV12-3/TRBV12-4 | CASLLNRESEAFF | TGTGCCAGCTTACTAAACAGGGAGTCCGAAGCTTTCTTT
TRBJ1-1 | - | - | TRBV5-8 | CASSFSGVGDTEAFF | TGTGCCAGCAGCTTTTCTGGGGTTGGTGACACTGAAGCTTTCTTT